This TCR beta chain was identified in a study of T-cell reconstitution after alpha-beta-depleted transplantation in children. Preparation of the TCRbeta library involved a method that used unique molecular identifiers. In TCRdb, the PCR reads were re-called with MiXCR into one record per CDR3 protein. The data hold about 500,000 distinct CDR3 sequences, with over 25% observed a single time. This clonotype was observed a handful of times. CDR3 length equals 14 residues. Trimming pared 1 base from V and 3 bases from J, leaving 10 bases between. This receptor was taken from a human donor who donated a stem cell graft to a child with aplastic anemia. The gene calls are TRBV12-3 or TRBV12-4 and TRBJ2-7; weak D call: TRBD1 (6 bases). The specimen comprised PBMCs from the stem cell graft donor, sampled from the stem cell graft. In DNA form, the CDR3 reads TGTGCCAGCAGTTTAGGACAGGCAGACTACGAGCAGTACTTC. Amino acids: CASSLGQADYEQYF.